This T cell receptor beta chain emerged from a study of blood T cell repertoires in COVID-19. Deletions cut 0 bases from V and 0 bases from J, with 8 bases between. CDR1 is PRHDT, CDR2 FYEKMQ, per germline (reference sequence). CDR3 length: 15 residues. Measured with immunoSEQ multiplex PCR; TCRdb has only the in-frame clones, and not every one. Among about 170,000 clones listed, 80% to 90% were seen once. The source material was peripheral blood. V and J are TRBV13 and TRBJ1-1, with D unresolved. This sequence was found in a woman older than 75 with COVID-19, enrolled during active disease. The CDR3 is CASSLGLLMNTEAFF. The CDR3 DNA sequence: TGTGCCAGCAGCTTAGGACTTCTTATGAACACTGAAGCTTTCTTT.